Sequencing of this TCR beta chain was carried out in a study of T cell responses to AZD1222 COVID-19 vaccine. Findings of the study overall: Repertoire samples came only from after the peak T cell response. Once two AZD1222 doses were given, Spike-specific TCR breadth and depth went up. Among AZD1222 vaccinees, only 5 to 7 were seropositive at baseline.

Profiled with immunoSEQ multiplex PCR; TCRdb holds only in-frame clones, not every one. Among under 150,000 clones listed, roughly 90% were seen once. Details on this clone: As yet, its antigen is unknown.

The sequence derives from an adult who received the AZD1222 COVID-19 vaccine. Sequenced here: peripheral blood, sampled 28 days after the second AZD1222 dose.

This CDR3 is CASSFRGGTGELFF. DNA of the CDR3: TGTGCCAGCAGCTTTCGGGGGGGCACCGGGGAGCTGTTTTTT. The chain couples TRBV9 to TRBJ2-2; 8 bases agree with TRBD2. V lost 4 bases and J lost 4; bases outside the gene matches: 3. The CDR3 is 14 residues long. In germline, CDR1 is SGDLS, CDR2 YYNGEE.